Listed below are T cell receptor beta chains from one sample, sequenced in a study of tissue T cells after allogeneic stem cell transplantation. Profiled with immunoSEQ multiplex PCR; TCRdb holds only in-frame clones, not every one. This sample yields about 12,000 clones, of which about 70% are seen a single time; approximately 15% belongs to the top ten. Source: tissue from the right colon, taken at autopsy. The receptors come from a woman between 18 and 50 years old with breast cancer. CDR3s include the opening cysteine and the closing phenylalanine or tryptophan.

cdr3_aa: CASSQEVARGTDTQYF
v_call: TRBV4-3
j_call: TRBJ2-3

cdr3_aa: CASSVAFGRSYEQYF
v_call: TRBV9
j_call: TRBJ2-7

cdr3_aa: CSVGTDSNQPQHF
v_call: TRBV29-1
j_call: TRBJ1-5

cdr3_aa: CASSFSSGQPQHF
v_call: TRBV7-2
j_call: TRBJ1-5

cdr3_aa: CAWSEGQGVYGYTF
v_call: TRBV30
j_call: TRBJ1-2

cdr3_aa: CASSLSSASNTGELFF
v_call: TRBV7-3
j_call: TRBJ2-2

cdr3_aa: CASSYDSTDTQYF
v_call: TRBV12-3/TRBV12-4
j_call: TRBJ2-3

cdr3_aa: CASSPQSGEQYF
v_call: TRBV11-3
j_call: TRBJ2-7

cdr3_aa: CASSPHGQGLLVTEQFF
v_call: TRBV5-5
j_call: TRBJ2-1

cdr3_aa: CASSLPLDGRYEQYF
v_call: TRBV28
j_call: TRBJ2-7

cdr3_aa: CASSDPWGDAPGANVLTF
v_call: TRBV9
j_call: TRBJ2-6

cdr3_aa: CASSDQAGGGDTQYF
v_call: TRBV6-4
j_call: TRBJ2-3

cdr3_aa: CAWIRRTEAFF
v_call: TRBV30
j_call: TRBJ1-1

cdr3_aa: CATSDLLSGTGTYEQYF
v_call: TRBV24-1
j_call: TRBJ2-7

cdr3_aa: CASSFSSQPDTQYF
v_call: TRBV5-1
j_call: TRBJ2-3

cdr3_aa: CASRQGGLELFF
v_call: TRBV6-6
j_call: TRBJ2-2